The 5 T cell receptor beta chains presented below share a single source sample, sequenced in a study of Graves' ophthalmopathy and Graves' hyperthyroidism. Scientists amplified the TCR beta CDR3 regions from RNA transcripts. The first round was an RT-PCR with HTBI primers, and the second round was a multiplex PCR. A single record per CDR3 protein comes from TCRdb applying MiXCR to the multiplex PCR reads. The data show hundreds of thousands of distinct CDR3 sequences, under 50% seen once. The sample taken for sequencing was peripheral blood. The receptors originated from an adult man with Graves' ophthalmopathy.

For this clonotype: Its ends do not fully match the called genes, so a read error is possible. The V gene is TRBV7-2, the J gene TRBJ1-5; the D is unclear. CDR3 size: 14 residues. Germline V lookup: CDR1 SGHTA, CDR2 FQGNSA. The CDR3 region has the DNA TGTGCCAGCAGCTTAGGACACCGCAATCGGCCCCAGCATTTT. This gives the protein CASSLGHRNRPQHF.

The sample holds many counts of this clonotype. The gene calls are TRBV19 and TRBJ1-6, with 7 bases that match TRBD1. J was trimmed by 7 bases and V by 3 bases; bases with no gene match: 6. The CDR3 consists of 15 residues. Germline assignment: CDR1 LNHDA and CDR2 SQIVND (reference sequence). The CDR3 loop reads CASSITGQRNSPLHF. CDR3 sequence (DNA): TGTGCCAGTAGTATCACGGGACAGAGGAATTCACCCCTCCACTTT.

About this clonotype: A much larger clone differs by one base, so this may be a read error. This sequence joins TRBV10-3 and TRBJ2-5; tentatively, D is TRBD1 (5 bases). CDR1 and CDR2 (germline): ENHRY, SYGVKD. The CDR3 length is 15 residues. V gave up 7 bases and J gave up 5 bases, with 20 bases separating them. The CDR3 is CAITSTLFRDETQYF. The CDR3 nucleotides are TGTGCCATCACCAGTACCCTATTCAGGGATGAGACCCAGTACTTC.

Concerning this clonotype: A much larger clone differs by one base, so this may be a read error. V is TRBV20-1 and J is TRBJ1-2, with TRBD1 matching over 7 bases. CDR3 length: 12 residues. Germline assignment: CDR1 DFQATT and CDR2 SNEGSKA (reference sequence). CDR3 DNA: TGCAGAGCTACACAGGGGAACTATGGCTACACCTTC. Translation gives CRATQGNYGYTF.

Worth noting for this clonotype: Since a much larger clone is just one base distant, this may be a read error. The rearrangement uses TRBV7-2 and TRBJ1-2, with 11 bases lining up with TRBD1. CDR1 and CDR2 (germline): SGHTA, FQGNSA. The CDR3 loop spans 14 amino acids. V lost 5 bases and J lost 4; bases outside the gene matches: 3. CDR3 in amino acids: CASSRGTGGYGYTF. In DNA, the CDR3 is TGTGCCAGCAGCCGAGGGACAGGGGGCTATGGCTACACCTTC.